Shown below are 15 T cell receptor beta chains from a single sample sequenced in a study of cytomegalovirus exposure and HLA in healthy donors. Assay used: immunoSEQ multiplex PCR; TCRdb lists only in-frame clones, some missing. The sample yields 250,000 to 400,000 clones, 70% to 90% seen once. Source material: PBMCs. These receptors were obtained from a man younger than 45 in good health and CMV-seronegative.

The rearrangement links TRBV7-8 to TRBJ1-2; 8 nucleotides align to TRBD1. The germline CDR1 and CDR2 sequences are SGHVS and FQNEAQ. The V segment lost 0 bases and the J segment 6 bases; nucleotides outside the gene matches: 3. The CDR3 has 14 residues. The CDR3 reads CASSLADRAHGYTF. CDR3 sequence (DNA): TGTGCCAGCAGCTTAGCGGACAGGGCGCATGGCTACACCTTC.

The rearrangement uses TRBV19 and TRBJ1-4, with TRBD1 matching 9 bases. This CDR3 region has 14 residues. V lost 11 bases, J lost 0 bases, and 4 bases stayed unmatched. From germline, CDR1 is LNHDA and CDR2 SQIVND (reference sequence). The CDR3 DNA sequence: TGTGCCGTCCGGGACAGGGCAACTAATGAAAAACTGTTTTTT. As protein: CAVRDRATNEKLFF.

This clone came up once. The CDR3: CASSVDSGQPQHF. The CDR3 coding sequence is TGTGCCAGCAGCGTCGACAGTGGGCAGCCCCAGCATTTT. The chain combines TRBV9 with TRBJ1-5, with a weak D call TRBD1 (5 bases). This CDR3 contains 13 residues. Deletions cut 2 bases from V and 7 bases from J, with 10 bases between. Per the germline V gene, CDR1 is SGDLS and CDR2 is YYNGEE.

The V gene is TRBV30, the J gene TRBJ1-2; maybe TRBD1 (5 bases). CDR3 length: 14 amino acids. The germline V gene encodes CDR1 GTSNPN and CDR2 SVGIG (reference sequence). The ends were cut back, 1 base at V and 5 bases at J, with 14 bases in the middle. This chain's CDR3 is CAWSDPSRVYGYTF. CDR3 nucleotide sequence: TGTGCCTGGAGTGACCCCTCCAGGGTTTATGGCTACACCTTC.

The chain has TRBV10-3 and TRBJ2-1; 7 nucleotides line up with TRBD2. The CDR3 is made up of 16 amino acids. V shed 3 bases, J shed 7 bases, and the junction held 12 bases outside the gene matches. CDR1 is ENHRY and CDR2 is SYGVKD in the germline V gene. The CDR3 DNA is TGTGCCATCAGTGACTTGACTAGCTCGGGAGGTAATGAGCAGTTCTTC. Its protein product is CAISDLTSSGGNEQFF.

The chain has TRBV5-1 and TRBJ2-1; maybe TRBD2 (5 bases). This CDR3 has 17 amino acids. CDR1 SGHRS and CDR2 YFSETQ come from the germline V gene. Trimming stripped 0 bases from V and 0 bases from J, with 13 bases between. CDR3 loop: CASSLAPWTSSYNEQFF. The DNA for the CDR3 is TGCGCCAGCAGCTTGGCCCCCTGGACTTCCTCCTACAATGAGCAGTTCTTC.

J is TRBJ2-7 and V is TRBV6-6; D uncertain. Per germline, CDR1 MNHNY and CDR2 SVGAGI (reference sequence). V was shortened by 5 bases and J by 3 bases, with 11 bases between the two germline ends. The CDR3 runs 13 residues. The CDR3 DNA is TGTGCCAGCAGTGCCACGAGTTTCTACGAGCAGTACTTC. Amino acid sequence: CASSATSFYEQYF.

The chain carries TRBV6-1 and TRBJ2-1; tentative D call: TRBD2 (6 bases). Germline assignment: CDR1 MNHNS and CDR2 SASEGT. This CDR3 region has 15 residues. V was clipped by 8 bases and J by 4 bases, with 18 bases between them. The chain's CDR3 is CASGSRAGLYNEQFF. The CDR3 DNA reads TGTGCCAGCGGTAGTAGAGCGGGCCTATACAATGAGCAGTTCTTC.

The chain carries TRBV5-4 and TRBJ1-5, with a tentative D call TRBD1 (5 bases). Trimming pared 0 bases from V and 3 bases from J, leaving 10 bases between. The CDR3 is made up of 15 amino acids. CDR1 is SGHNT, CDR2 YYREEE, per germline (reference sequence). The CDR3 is CASSLGGENNQPQHF. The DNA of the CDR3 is TGTGCCAGCAGCTTGGGGGGGGAAAACAATCAGCCCCAGCATTTT. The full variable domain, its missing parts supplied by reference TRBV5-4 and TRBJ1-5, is ETGVTQSPTHLIKTRGQQVTLRCSSQSGHNTVSWYQQALGQGPQFIFQYYREEENGRGNFPPRFSGLQFPNYSSELNVNALELDDSALYLCASSLGGENNQPQHFGDGTRLSIL.

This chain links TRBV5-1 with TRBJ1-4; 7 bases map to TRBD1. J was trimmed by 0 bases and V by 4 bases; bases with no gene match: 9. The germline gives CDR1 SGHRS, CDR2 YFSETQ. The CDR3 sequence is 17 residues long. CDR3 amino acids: CASSPRTGQTTNEKLFF. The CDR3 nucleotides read TGCGCCAGCAGCCCCCGGACAGGACAAACAACTAATGAAAAACTGTTTTTT.

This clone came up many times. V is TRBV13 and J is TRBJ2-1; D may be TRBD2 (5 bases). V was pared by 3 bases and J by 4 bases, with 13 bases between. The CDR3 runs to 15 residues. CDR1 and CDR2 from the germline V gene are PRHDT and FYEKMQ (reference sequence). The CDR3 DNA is TGTGCCAGCAGCTTCACTAGTCCCGCTTACAATGAGCAGTTCTTC. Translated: CASSFTSPAYNEQFF.

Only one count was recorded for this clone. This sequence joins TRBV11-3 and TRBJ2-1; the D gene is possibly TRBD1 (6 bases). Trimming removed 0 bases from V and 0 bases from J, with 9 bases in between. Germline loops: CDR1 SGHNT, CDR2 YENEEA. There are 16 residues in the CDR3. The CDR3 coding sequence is TGTGCCAGCAGCTTAGAGGGGGCCAGCTCCTACAATGAGCAGTTCTTC. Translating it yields CASSLEGASSYNEQFF.

The CDR3 is CASSLGPSAGLYTGELFF. As DNA, the CDR3 is TGTGCCAGCAGCTTAGGCCCTTCAGCGGGGTTATACACCGGGGAGCTGTTTTTT. V and J are TRBV11-2 and TRBJ2-2, with 7 bases matching TRBD2. Trimming took 1 base from V and 3 from J; bases not matched to a gene: 11. Germline V CDR1 and CDR2: SGHAT, FQNNGV. The CDR3 is 18 residues long.

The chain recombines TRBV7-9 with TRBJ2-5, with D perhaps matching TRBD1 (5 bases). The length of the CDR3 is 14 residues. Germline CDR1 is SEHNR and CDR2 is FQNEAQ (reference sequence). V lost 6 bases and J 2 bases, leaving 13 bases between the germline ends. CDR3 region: CASRPTGNQETQYF. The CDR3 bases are TGTGCCAGCAGGCCAACAGGCAATCAAGAGACCCAGTACTTC.

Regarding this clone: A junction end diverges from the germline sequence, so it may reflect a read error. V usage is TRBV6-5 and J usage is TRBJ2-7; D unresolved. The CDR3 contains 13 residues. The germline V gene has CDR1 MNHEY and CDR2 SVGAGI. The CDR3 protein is CASSNSVSYEQYF. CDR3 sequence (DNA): TGTGCCAGCAGTAACTCCGTCTCCTACGAGCAGTACTTC.